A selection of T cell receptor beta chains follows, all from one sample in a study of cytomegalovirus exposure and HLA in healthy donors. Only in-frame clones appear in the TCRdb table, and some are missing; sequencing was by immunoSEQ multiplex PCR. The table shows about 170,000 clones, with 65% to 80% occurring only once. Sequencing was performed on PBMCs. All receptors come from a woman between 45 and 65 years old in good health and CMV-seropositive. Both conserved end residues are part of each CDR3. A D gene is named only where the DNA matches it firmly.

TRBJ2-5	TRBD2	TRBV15	CATSSGLAGVRETQYF
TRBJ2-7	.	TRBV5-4	CASSWQGIHEQYF
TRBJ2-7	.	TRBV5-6	CASSLGGHGSEQYF
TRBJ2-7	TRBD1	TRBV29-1	CSVNAGTGGTYEQYF
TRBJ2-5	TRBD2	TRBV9	CASSEGWGSGGPQETQYF
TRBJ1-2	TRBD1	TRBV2	CASRSQAGQLYGYTF
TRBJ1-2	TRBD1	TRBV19	CASKARGQRSYGYTF
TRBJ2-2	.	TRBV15	CATSRRDTGELFF
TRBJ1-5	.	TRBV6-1	CASSERLSNQPQHF
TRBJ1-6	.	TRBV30	CAWSKQDNSPLHF
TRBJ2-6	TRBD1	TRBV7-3	CASSQRGGTGANVLTF
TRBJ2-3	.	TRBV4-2	CASSQGAGFYSTDTQYF
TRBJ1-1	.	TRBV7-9	CASSLGQGEAFF
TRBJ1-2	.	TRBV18	CASSPYGVEGYTF
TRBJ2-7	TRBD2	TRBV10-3	CAISLAGDVYEQYF
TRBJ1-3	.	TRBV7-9	CASSLAPGNSGDTIYF
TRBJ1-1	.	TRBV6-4	CANRKQKMNTEAFF
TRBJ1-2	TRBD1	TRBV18	CASSPGTGTNYGYTF
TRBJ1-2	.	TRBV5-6	CASSLRLREQGYPF
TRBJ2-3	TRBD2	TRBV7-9	CASSLFGGETDTQYF
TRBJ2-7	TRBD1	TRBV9	CASSAPPGGGEQYF
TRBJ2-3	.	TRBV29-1	CSAGGLSTDTQYF
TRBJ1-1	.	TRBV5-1	CASRPTVNTEAFF
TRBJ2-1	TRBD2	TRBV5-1	CASSLFSGGPENEQFF
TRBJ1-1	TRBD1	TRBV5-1	CASSGRTGGIGTEAFF
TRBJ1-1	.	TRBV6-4	CASRGGTEAFF
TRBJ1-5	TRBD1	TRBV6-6	CATKDRGNQPQHF
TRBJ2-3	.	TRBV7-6	CASSLDHGGGSDTQYF
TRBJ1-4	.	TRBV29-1	CSASESPEKLFF
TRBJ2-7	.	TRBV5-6	CASSTDSLPLEQYF
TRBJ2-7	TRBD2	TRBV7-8	CASSSIIGTSGYEQYF
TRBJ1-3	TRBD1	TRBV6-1	CTSSTGGASGNTIYF
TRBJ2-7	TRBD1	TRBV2	CASSRDREILYEQYF
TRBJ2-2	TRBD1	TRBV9	CASSVNPGQGTGELFF
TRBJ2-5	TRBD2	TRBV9	CASSVGGGTQETQYF
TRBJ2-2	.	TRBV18	CASSPRWGQDTGELFF
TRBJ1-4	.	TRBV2	CASSRRPSNEKLFF
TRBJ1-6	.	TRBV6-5	CASSYSPGQEGSPLHF
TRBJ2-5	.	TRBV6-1	CASSLQQGAETQYF
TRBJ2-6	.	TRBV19	CASSILIQTRVLTF
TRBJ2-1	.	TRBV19	CASSIISRRNYNEQFF
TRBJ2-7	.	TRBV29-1	CSVRLVERYEQYF
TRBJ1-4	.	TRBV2	CASYRSLNEKLFF
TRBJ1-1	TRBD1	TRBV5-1	CASNQGRGQLNTEAFF
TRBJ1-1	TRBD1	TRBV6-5	CASSDQGARAFF
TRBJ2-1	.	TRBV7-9	CASSLEGGGGRSYNEQFF